The 29 T cell receptor beta chains below were found in one sample sequenced in a study of T cell responses to AZD1222 COVID-19 vaccine. Using immunoSEQ multiplex PCR, the repertoire was profiled, and TCRdb retains in-frame clones only, with some absent. The data show some 120,000 clones, around nine tenths seen once. Here the sequenced sample was peripheral blood, taken on day 0 of AZD1222 vaccination. These receptors were obtained from an adult in good health.

The genes are TRBV9 and TRBJ1-1, with a tentative D call TRBD1 (5 bases). Germline V gene lookup returns CDR1 SGDLS and CDR2 YYNGEE. The germline V and J ends were trimmed by 0 bases and 4 bases, with 13 bases remaining between them. The CDR3 consists of 15 residues. The CDR3 nucleotides read TGTGCCAGCAGCGTAGGAAGGGACCCTTTCACTGAAGCTTTCTTT. Translation: CASSVGRDPFTEAFF. The variable domain in full, completed from reference TRBV9 and TRBJ1-1, reads DSGVTQTPKHLITATGQRVTLRCSPRSGDLSVYWYQQSLDQGLQFLIQYYNGEERAKGNILERFSAQQFPDLHSELNLSSLELGDSALYFCASSVGRDPFTEAFFGQGTRLTVV.

The chain joins TRBV5-4 to TRBJ1-4; perhaps TRBD1 as D (5 bases). V shed 4 bases and J shed 7 bases, with 14 bases lying between them. This CDR3 is 14 amino acids long. The germline gives CDR1 SGHNT, CDR2 YYREEE (reference sequence). CDR3 loop: CASSRGGFGEKLFF. Here the CDR3 DNA reads TGTGCCAGCAGCCGGGGGGGTTTCGGTGAAAAACTGTTTTTT.

This chain joins TRBV19 and TRBJ2-1, with TRBD2 matching 9 bases. The CDR3 length is 17 residues. CDR1 and CDR2 from the germline V gene are LNHDA and SQIVND (reference sequence). The J segment lost 2 bases and the V segment lost 4 bases, leaving 9 bases of the junction unmatched. CDR3 in amino acids: CASSSLIAGAAYNEQFF. The CDR3 bases are TGTGCCAGTAGTAGCTTGATAGCGGGAGCGGCCTACAATGAGCAGTTCTTC.

This rearrangement joins TRBV9 to TRBJ2-5, with D possibly TRBD2 on 6 matching bases. The germline gives CDR1 SGDLS, CDR2 YYNGEE. The CDR3 length is 15 residues. Deletions cut 0 bases from V and 2 bases from J, with 11 bases between. The CDR3 bases are TGTGCCAGCAGCGTAGGGTTTAGCGGACAAGAGACCCAGTACTTC. It translates to CASSVGFSGQETQYF.

The chain joins TRBV7-3 to TRBJ1-1; D call uncertain. The CDR3 sequence is 13 residues long. From germline, CDR1 is SGHTA and CDR2 FQGTGA. V gave up 2 bases and J gave up 5 bases, with 9 bases separating them. In DNA form, the CDR3 reads TGTGCCAGCAGCTTATATGAGGGAACTGAAGCTTTCTTT. Protein sequence: CASSLYEGTEAFF.

The chain carries TRBV6-5 and TRBJ2-1; D is possibly TRBD1 or TRBD2 (6 bases each). Germline loops: CDR1 MNHEY, CDR2 SVGAGI. The CDR3 consists of 16 residues. Trimming stripped 0 bases from V and 8 bases from J, with 17 bases between. The CDR3, as DNA: TGTGCCAGCAGTTACTCAGGGGGGTCCTCCCTGTATGAGCAGTTCTTC. It encodes CASSYSGGSSLYEQFF.

The table lists this clone with a count of one. This sample also contains other DNA sequences that code for the same CDR3. The chain recombines TRBV7-9 with TRBJ2-7; D is possibly TRBD1 or TRBD2 (5 bases each). The CDR3 loop spans 14 amino acids. With 5 bases removed from V and 3 bases from J, the gap between germline ends came to 14 bases. The germline CDR1 and CDR2 sequences are SEHNR and FQNEAQ (reference sequence). Here the CDR3 reads CASSPRDVDYEQYF. In DNA form, the CDR3 reads TGTGCCAGCAGCCCCCGGGACGTAGACTACGAGCAGTACTTC.

V usage is TRBV7-2 and J usage is TRBJ2-7, with D hard to call. There are 13 residues in the CDR3. V gave up 4 bases and J gave up 0 bases, with 7 bases separating them. Germline V gene sequence: CDR1 SGHTA, CDR2 FQGNSA. This CDR3 reads CASSYSFSYEQYF. DNA of the CDR3: TGTGCCAGCAGCTATAGCTTCTCCTACGAGCAGTACTTC.

V usage is TRBV7-2 and J usage is TRBJ2-7; unclear D gene. Germline V lookup: CDR1 SGHTA, CDR2 FQGNSA. CDR3 length equals 14 residues. V was clipped by 5 bases and J by 3 bases, with 14 bases between them. CDR3 region: CASSLTRPDYEQYF. In DNA, the CDR3 is TGTGCCAGCAGCCTTACCAGGCCCGACTACGAGCAGTACTTC.

The genes are TRBV5-1 and TRBJ1-3; D is unclear. The CDR3 length is 15 residues. Trimming left V 4 bases short and J 4 bases short, with 15 bases between. CDR1 is SGHRS and CDR2 is YFSETQ in the germline V gene. In DNA, the CDR3 is TGCGCCAGCAGCCTAGATGTGACCGGCGGAAACACCATATATTTT. Its protein is CASSLDVTGGNTIYF.

The J gene is TRBJ1-1, the V gene TRBV24-1; TRBD1 matches at 7 bases. Germline CDR1 is KGHDR and CDR2 is SFDVKD. The CDR3 is made up of 13 amino acids. V shed 7 bases, J shed 1 base, and the junction held 2 bases outside the gene matches. The CDR3 DNA sequence: TGTGCCACCAGGGGACAGACGAACACTGAAGCTTTCTTT. This sequence encodes CATRGQTNTEAFF.

The rearrangement links TRBV6-5 to TRBJ2-2; D might be TRBD2 (6 bases). The CDR3 extends over 16 amino acids. V dropped 2 bases and J dropped 1 base, with 11 bases sitting between them. Germline V gives CDR1 MNHEY, CDR2 SVGAGI. CDR3 bases: TGTGCCAGCAGTTACCCGGGAGCCCAGAACACCGGGGAGCTGTTTTTT. It encodes CASSYPGAQNTGELFF.

The rearrangement uses TRBV19 and TRBJ2-1; D not certain. V was shortened by 3 bases and J by 2 bases, with 11 bases between the two germline ends. In germline, CDR1 is LNHDA, CDR2 SQIVND (reference sequence). The CDR3 is 15 residues long. CDR3 in DNA: TGTGCCAGTAGTATCTCGGCGTCAACCTACAATGAGCAGTTCTTC. Amino acids: CASSISASTYNEQFF.

The chain recombines TRBV24-1 with TRBJ2-7; TRBD1 aligns across 9 bases. CDR3 length: 13 residues. Per germline, CDR1 KGHDR and CDR2 SFDVKD. V dropped 9 bases and J dropped 5; count of bases not matched to a gene: 7. The CDR3 region is CATAGTGSHEQYF. DNA of the CDR3: TGTGCCACCGCCGGGACAGGGTCGCACGAGCAGTACTTC.

The rearrangement links TRBV15 to TRBJ1-6, with 7 positions matching TRBD1. Looked up from germline, CDR1 is LNHNV and CDR2 is YYDKDF (reference sequence). This CDR3 is built from 16 residues. Trimming took 3 bases from V and 6 from J; bases not matched to a gene: 8. CDR3 loop: CATSRGPGQPNSPLHF. The DNA of the CDR3 is TGTGCCACCAGCAGGGGGCCGGGACAGCCTAATTCACCCCTCCACTTT.

The genes are TRBV25-1 and TRBJ2-2; 7 nucleotides agree with TRBD2. V trimming: 6 bases; J trimming: 2 bases; junction bases outside the gene matches: 9. Germline lookup yields CDR1 MGHDK and CDR2 SYGVNS. This CDR3 is 16 amino acids long. CDR3 residues: CASRHRGGDNTGELFF. CDR3 coding DNA: TGTGCCAGCAGACATCGCGGGGGAGATAACACCGGGGAGCTGTTTTTT.

The chain uses TRBV27 and TRBJ1-1; D is possibly TRBD1 (5 bases). V was pared by 3 bases and J by 1 base, with 18 bases between. Germline assignment: CDR1 MNHEY and CDR2 SMNVEV (reference sequence). The CDR3 contains 17 residues. As DNA, the CDR3 is TGTGCCAGCAGTTTTTATCACGGGGGTACTGAGAACACTGAAGCTTTCTTT. The encoded protein is CASSFYHGGTENTEAFF.

The genes are TRBV5-1 and TRBJ2-5; a possible D gene is TRBD1 (5 bases). Germline V gene data show CDR1 as SGHRS and CDR2 as YFSETQ. The CDR3 runs 14 residues. Trimming took off 2 bases at V and 2 bases at J, with 10 bases between the two ends. The CDR3 DNA sequence: TGCGCCAGCAGCTTAAGACAGCTTCAAGAGACCCAGTACTTC. It yields the protein CASSLRQLQETQYF.

Only one count was recorded for this clone. This chain uses TRBV4-3 with TRBJ2-2; tentative D call: TRBD2 (5 bases). Germline-derived CDR1 and CDR2 are LGHNA and YSLEER. The CDR3 sequence is 15 residues long. V shed 1 base and J shed 0 bases, with 6 bases lying between them. The CDR3 loop is CASSQGGPNTGELFF. As DNA, the CDR3 is TGCGCCAGCAGCCAAGGCGGGCCGAACACCGGGGAGCTGTTTTTT.

CDR3 bases: TGTGCCAGCAGTGAAGCGCTTCCCCGGGGGGGCCCCCTAGACTATGGCTACACCTTC. Amino acids: CASSEALPRGGPLDYGYTF. V is TRBV2 and J is TRBJ1-2; possible D gene TRBD1, 6 bases. Germline CDR1 reads SNHLY; CDR2 reads FYNNEI. The ends were cut back, 0 bases at V and 3 bases at J, with 23 bases in the middle. The CDR3 extends over 19 amino acids.

This clone was observed a few times. This sequence joins TRBV4-3 and TRBJ1-6; 9 bases agree with TRBD1. Losses at the gene ends were 0 bases for V and 7 bases for J; bases not matched to a gene: 7. The V gene's germline CDR1 is LGHNA and CDR2 YSLEER. The CDR3 has 17 amino acids. In nucleotides, the CDR3 is TGCGCCAGCAGCCAAGATCCTATAGGGACAGGGAATTCACCCCTCCACTTT. Translating it yields CASSQDPIGTGNSPLHF.

The chain uses TRBV19 and TRBJ2-2; D may be TRBD2 (5 bases). Trimming took off 6 bases at V and 4 bases at J, with 18 bases between the two ends. The CDR3 has 16 amino acids. Germline CDR1 is LNHDA and CDR2 is SQIVND (reference sequence). The CDR3 is CASSRPEGLLTGELFF. For the CDR3, the DNA is TGTGCCAGTAGCCGCCCCGAGGGCCTCCTCACCGGGGAGCTGTTTTTT. Full variable domain (remainder filled in from reference TRBV19 and TRBJ2-2): DGGITQSPKYLFRKEGQNVTLSCEQNLNHDAMYWYRQDPGQGLRLIYYSQIVNDFQKGDIAEGYSVSREKKESFPLTVTSAQKNPTAFYLCASSRPEGLLTGELFFGEGSRLTVL.

Written as DNA, the CDR3 is TGCGCCAGCAACGGACTAGCGGGAGTTAATACGCAGTATTTT. Amino acid sequence: CASNGLAGVNTQYF. V gene TRBV5-1 combines with J gene TRBJ2-3; TRBD2 matches 13 bases. Germline CDR1 reads SGHRS; CDR2 reads YFSETQ. The ends lost 6 bases at V and 7 bases at J; junction bases unmatched: 5. The CDR3 spans 14 residues.

There are a few counts of this clone. This CDR3 is CASSHGGRDTQYF. CDR3 bases: TGTGCCAGCAGCCATGGCGGGAGAGATACGCAGTATTTT. J is TRBJ2-3 and V is TRBV3-1 (or the pseudogene TRBV3-2); 7 bases match TRBD2. The CDR3 spans 13 residues. The germline V gene encodes CDR1 LGHDT and CDR2 YNNKEL (reference sequence). The junction had 2 bases not matched to a gene; V was cut back by 3 bases and J by 5 bases.

The genes are TRBV5-1 and TRBJ2-7; tentative D call: TRBD1 (7 bases). Germline-derived CDR1 and CDR2 are SGHRS and YFSETQ. The ends were cut back, 2 bases at V and 0 bases at J, with 9 bases in the middle. The CDR3 is 14 residues long. CDR3 amino acids: CASSFQGGSYEQYF. The CDR3 nucleotides read TGCGCCAGCAGCTTCCAGGGGGGCTCCTACGAGCAGTACTTC.

V and J are TRBV5-4 and TRBJ1-6; TRBD1 is a possible D gene (5 bases). Germline loops: CDR1 SGHNT, CDR2 YYREEE (reference sequence). Trimming pared 1 base from V and 8 bases from J, leaving 10 bases between. The CDR3 contains 14 residues. The CDR3 sequence: CASSLWEQDSPLHF. CDR3 bases: TGTGCCAGCAGCTTGTGGGAACAGGATTCACCCCTCCACTTT.

This clone showed up just a few times. The rearrangement joins TRBV29-1 to TRBJ2-1; 8 positions agree with TRBD2. After removal of 5 bases from V and 5 bases from J, the junction contained 8 bases not matched to a gene. The CDR3 is made up of 14 amino acids. Germline loops: CDR1 SQVTM, CDR2 ANQGSEA. CDR3 sequence: CSVKAGARHNEQFF. The CDR3 bases are TGCAGCGTTAAAGCGGGAGCGAGGCACAATGAGCAGTTCTTC.

V gene TRBV3-1 (or the pseudogene TRBV3-2) combines with J gene TRBJ2-5, with TRBD2 as a possible D gene (5 bases). The length of the CDR3 is 15 residues. V gave up 2 bases and J gave up 1 base, with 11 bases separating them. Germline V gene sequence: CDR1 LGHDT, CDR2 YNNKEL (reference sequence). CDR3 loop: CASSQQRRFQETQYF. DNA for the CDR3: TGTGCCAGCAGCCAACAGCGGAGATTCCAAGAGACCCAGTACTTC.

This clone was recorded a few times. The chain combines TRBV4-3 with TRBJ2-1; D is unresolved. Per germline, CDR1 LGHNA and CDR2 YSLEER. CDR3 length: 14 amino acids. The V end was cut by 0 bases, the J end by 2 bases, with 5 bases between. The DNA for the CDR3 is TGCGCCAGCAGCCAAGAAATTCCCTACAATGAGCAGTTCTTC. This sequence encodes CASSQEIPYNEQFF.